This T cell receptor beta chain came from a study of a mutant IDH1 vaccine in newly diagnosed glioma. Note on this clone: Its specificity is unknown.

Points from the study as a whole: Vaccine-induced immune responses occurred in 90% to 95% of patients.

Using immunoSEQ multiplex PCR, the repertoire was profiled, and TCRdb retains in-frame clones only, with some absent. The data show about 60,000 clones, 65% to 85% seen once. As for time point: week 11, during vaccination. One vaccine dose held 300 ug of mutant IDH1 20-mer peptide and came with topical imiquimod. The germline V gene has CDR1 MNHEY and CDR2 SMNVEV (reference sequence). The trim removed 6 bases at V and 3 bases at J, leaving 5 bases unmatched. CDR3 size: 14 residues. The chain employs TRBV27 and TRBJ1-5, with TRBD1 matching over 7 bases. This clonotype originated in a woman aged 50 to 60 with glioma. This material consisted of PBMCs, taken from a glioma patient whose treatment included an IDH1 peptide vaccine. The CDR3 sequence is CASRPGQINQPQHF. CDR3 DNA sequence: TGTGCCAGCAGACCGGGACAGATCAATCAGCCCCAGCATTTT.